This TCR beta chain appears in the sequencing data of a study of cytomegalovirus exposure and HLA in healthy donors. Germline CDR1 SGHKS, CDR2 YYEKEE (reference sequence). V was pared by 0 bases and J by 5 bases, with 3 bases of the junction left unmatched. The CDR3 spans 14 residues. PCR amplification relied on 60 Vbeta primers (plus 13 Jbeta primers). Using immunoSEQ multiplex PCR, the repertoire was profiled, and TCRdb retains in-frame clones only, with some absent. The sample has 150,000 to 200,000 clones, 80% to 85% seen once. Specimen: PBMCs. The clonotype comes from a boy aged 5-17 years in good health and CMV-seronegative. The chain recombines TRBV5-5 with TRBJ2-7; 9 bases fit TRBD2. CDR3 residues: CASSLGAGGHEQYF. The DNA of the CDR3 is TGTGCCAGCAGCTTGGGAGCGGGAGGCCACGAGCAGTACTTC.